The T cell receptor (beta chain) under discussion was sequenced for a study of shared clonotypes between healthy human individuals. Repertoires were generated with immunoSEQ multiplex PCR, while TCRdb's copy carries only in-frame clones and drops some. Of roughly 890,000 clones in the sample, 80% to 95% were seen once. Study-level points and caveats: Despite large depth, sorted-subset datasets appeared incompletely sequenced. Donor clonotype sharing was expected to depend on sequencing depth. Non-shared clonotypes displayed generation probabilities falling below those of clonotypes present in all four donors.

The length of the CDR3 is 14 residues. CDR1 and CDR2 (germline): SGHTA, FQGNSA. V was clipped by 1 base and J by 7 bases, with 11 bases between them. Naive CD8 populations comprised CD45RO-negative cells positively selected for CCR7, excluding terminally differentiated effector memory CD45RA+ cells. Within Nashville, Tennessee resided all donors, each a Caucasian adult. Note on this clone: The antigen is not known.

The receptor's source is a man younger than 40 in good health. Input material: naive CD8+ T cells sorted from blood. The chain uses TRBV7-2 and TRBJ2-4; possibly TRBD1 for D (6 bases). CDR3 amino acids: CASSLVGGANIQYF. For the CDR3, the DNA is TGTGCCAGCAGCTTAGTTGGGGGCGCGAACATTCAGTACTTC. The full variable domain, in which reference TRBV7-2 and TRBJ2-4 provide the parts outside the CDR3, is GAGVSQSPSNKVTEKGKDVELRCDPISGHTALYWYRQSLGQGLEFLIYFQGNSAPDKSGLPSDRFSAERTGGSVSTLTIQRTQQEDSAVYLCASSLVGGANIQYFGAGTRLSVL.